These T cell receptor beta chains were read from a single sample in a study of cytomegalovirus exposure and HLA in healthy donors. TCRdb's copy holds only in-frame clones and misses some; the assay was immunoSEQ multiplex PCR. The data show about 120,000 clones, with around 87% seen just once and nearly 6.5% held by the top ten. The sequenced sample was PBMCs. These receptor sequences come from a woman between 18 and 29 years old in good health and CMV-seropositive. The CDR3 runs from the conserved cysteine through the conserved F or W. Fields, in order: V gene, clone size, J gene, D gene, CDR3 protein, CDR3 DNA. D genes are given only for firm matches. Part of the rows lack a size; the others show once, few, many or a class for expanded clones.

V gene: TRBV15; clone size: NA; J gene: TRBJ1-5; D gene: NA; CDR3 protein: CATSRDSGNQPQHF; CDR3 DNA: TGTGCCACCAGCAGAGATAGCGGGAATCAGCCCCAGCATTTT
V gene: TRBV7-6; clone size: NA; J gene: TRBJ1-3; D gene: NA; CDR3 protein: CASSLERNTIYF; CDR3 DNA: TGTGCCAGCAGCTTGGAGCGAAACACCATATATTTT
V gene: TRBV7-2; clone size: NA; J gene: TRBJ2-5; D gene: TRBD2; CDR3 protein: CASSSKLAGIQETQYF; CDR3 DNA: TGTGCCAGCAGCTCTAAACTAGCGGGGATCCAAGAGACCCAGTACTTC
V gene: TRBV7-9; clone size: once; J gene: TRBJ2-5; D gene: NA; CDR3 protein: CASSWNGVQETQYF; CDR3 DNA: TGTGCCAGCAGCTGGAACGGGGTCCAAGAGACCCAGTACTTC
V gene: TRBV19; clone size: few; J gene: TRBJ1-2; D gene: NA; CDR3 protein: CASSISGSYGYTF; CDR3 DNA: TGTGCCAGTAGTATATCGGGTTCCTATGGCTACACCTTC
V gene: TRBV11-3; clone size: once; J gene: TRBJ1-1; D gene: TRBD1; CDR3 protein: CASRTGQSGNTEAFF; CDR3 DNA: TGTGCCAGCAGAACGGGACAGTCAGGGAACACTGAAGCTTTCTTT
V gene: TRBV6-1; clone size: NA; J gene: TRBJ2-5; D gene: NA; CDR3 protein: CASSEIGGRVNQETQYF; CDR3 DNA: TGTGCCAGCAGTGAAATAGGGGGACGCGTTAACCAAGAGACCCAGTACTTC
V gene: TRBV4-1; clone size: NA; J gene: TRBJ2-6; D gene: TRBD1; CDR3 protein: CASSLRDRVLPGANVLTF; CDR3 DNA: TGCGCCAGCAGCCTCCGGGACAGAGTTTTGCCTGGGGCCAACGTCCTGACTTTC
V gene: TRBV28; clone size: NA; J gene: TRBJ1-4; D gene: NA; CDR3 protein: CASSFLDYTREKLFF; CDR3 DNA: TGTGCCAGCAGTTTTTTAGACTACACGAGGGAAAAACTGTTTTTT
V gene: TRBV30; clone size: once; J gene: TRBJ2-1; D gene: NA; CDR3 protein: CAIRQVPYNEQFF; CDR3 DNA: TGTGCGATTCGACAGGTTCCCTACAATGAGCAGTTCTTC
V gene: TRBV4-3; clone size: once; J gene: TRBJ2-1; D gene: TRBD2; CDR3 protein: CASSQEGRRLASNEQFF; CDR3 DNA: TGCGCCAGCAGCCAAGAGGGGAGGAGACTAGCGTCGAATGAGCAGTTCTTC
V gene: TRBV6-5; clone size: NA; J gene: TRBJ2-7; D gene: NA; CDR3 protein: CASSYGQGLSYEQYF; CDR3 DNA: TGTGCCAGCAGTTACGGCCAGGGGCTCTCCTACGAGCAGTACTTC
V gene: TRBV25-1; clone size: NA; J gene: TRBJ1-1; D gene: NA; CDR3 protein: CASRGTDYPSGDTEAFF; CDR3 DNA: TGTGCCAGCAGGGGAACAGATTACCCTTCGGGGGACACTGAAGCTTTCTTT
V gene: TRBV4-1; clone size: NA; J gene: TRBJ2-7; D gene: TRBD1; CDR3 protein: CASSQDWQGADEQYF; CDR3 DNA: TGCGCCAGCAGCCAAGATTGGCAGGGGGCGGACGAGCAGTACTTC
V gene: TRBV30; clone size: NA; J gene: TRBJ1-5; D gene: NA; CDR3 protein: CAWSAISSNQPQHF; CDR3 DNA: TGTGCCTGGAGTGCTATTAGTAGCAATCAGCCCCAGCATTTT
V gene: TRBV5-4; clone size: NA; J gene: TRBJ1-1; D gene: TRBD1; CDR3 protein: CASSLGDRRNTEAFF; CDR3 DNA: TGTGCCAGCAGCTTGGGGGACAGGCGGAACACTGAAGCTTTCTTT
V gene: TRBV2; clone size: NA; J gene: TRBJ1-2; D gene: NA; CDR3 protein: CASKRGASDGYTF; CDR3 DNA: TGTGCCAGCAAGCGGGGAGCCAGCGATGGCTACACCTTC
V gene: TRBV10-3; clone size: once; J gene: TRBJ1-2; D gene: TRBD1; CDR3 protein: CAISEGQAFYYTF; CDR3 DNA: TGTGCCATCAGTGAGGGACAGGCGTTCTACTACACCTTC
V gene: TRBV2; clone size: NA; J gene: TRBJ2-7; D gene: TRBD1; CDR3 protein: CASSEGYRGYEQYF; CDR3 DNA: TGTGCCAGCAGTGAGGGGTACAGGGGCTACGAGCAGTACTTC
V gene: TRBV7-8; clone size: NA; J gene: TRBJ1-3; D gene: NA; CDR3 protein: CASSSRGTLSGNTIYF; CDR3 DNA: TGTGCCAGCAGCTCCAGAGGGACACTCTCTGGAAACACCATATATTTT
V gene: TRBV2; clone size: NA; J gene: TRBJ1-3; D gene: NA; CDR3 protein: CASTPTGSGNTIYF; CDR3 DNA: TGTGCCAGCACTCCGACAGGCTCGGGAAACACCATATATTTT
V gene: TRBV7-9; clone size: NA; J gene: TRBJ1-5; D gene: TRBD1; CDR3 protein: CASSPGTGLDNQPQHF; CDR3 DNA: TGTGCCAGCAGCCCCGGGACAGGGCTTGACAATCAGCCCCAGCATTTT
V gene: TRBV12-2; clone size: NA; J gene: TRBJ2-3; D gene: NA; CDR3 protein: CASRYGTLLNPSDTQYF; CDR3 DNA: TGTGCAAGTCGCTACGGGACATTACTCAACCCCTCCGATACGCAGTATTTT
V gene: TRBV5-1; clone size: NA; J gene: TRBJ2-7; D gene: NA; CDR3 protein: CASSFTGWHEQYF; CDR3 DNA: TGCGCCAGCAGCTTCACAGGGTGGCACGAGCAGTACTTC
V gene: TRBV11-2; clone size: once; J gene: TRBJ2-1; D gene: NA; CDR3 protein: CASSLRILPANEQFF; CDR3 DNA: TGTGCCAGCAGCCTACGCATCCTCCCTGCCAATGAGCAGTTCTTC
V gene: TRBV19; clone size: NA; J gene: TRBJ1-2; D gene: NA; CDR3 protein: CASSPSGYGYTF; CDR3 DNA: TGTGCCAGTAGCCCCTCGGGGTATGGCTACACCTTC
V gene: TRBV28; clone size: NA; J gene: TRBJ2-4; D gene: NA; CDR3 protein: CASTSPGQGKNIQYF; CDR3 DNA: TGTGCCAGCACTTCCCCGGGGCAGGGGAAGAACATTCAGTACTTC
V gene: TRBV30; clone size: NA; J gene: TRBJ2-3; D gene: NA; CDR3 protein: CAWNPGGDTQYF; CDR3 DNA: TGTGCCTGGAACCCCGGGGGAGATACGCAGTATTTT
V gene: TRBV29-1; clone size: NA; J gene: TRBJ1-5; D gene: TRBD1; CDR3 protein: CSVLTGASNQPQHF; CDR3 DNA: TGCAGCGTCTTGACAGGGGCAAGCAATCAGCCCCAGCATTTT
V gene: TRBV27; clone size: NA; J gene: TRBJ2-6; D gene: NA; CDR3 protein: CASRADNSGANVLTF; CDR3 DNA: TGTGCCAGCAGAGCCGACAACTCTGGGGCCAACGTCCTGACTTTC
V gene: TRBV7-2; clone size: NA; J gene: TRBJ1-1; D gene: NA; CDR3 protein: CASSPGVAANTEAFF; CDR3 DNA: TGTGCCAGCAGCCCAGGGGTGGCGGCGAACACTGAAGCTTTCTTT
V gene: TRBV27; clone size: NA; J gene: TRBJ2-1; D gene: TRBD2; CDR3 protein: CASSPHPAGDNEQFF; CDR3 DNA: TGTGCCAGCAGTCCCCACCCAGCGGGAGACAATGAGCAGTTCTTC
V gene: TRBV11-2; clone size: NA; J gene: TRBJ2-7; D gene: TRBD1; CDR3 protein: CAVEGALYEQYF; CDR3 DNA: TGTGCAGTCGAGGGGGCACTTTACGAGCAGTACTTC
V gene: TRBV19; clone size: NA; J gene: TRBJ2-2; D gene: TRBD1; CDR3 protein: CASVDRDWTGELFF; CDR3 DNA: TGTGCCAGTGTGGACAGGGACTGGACCGGGGAGCTGTTTTTT
V gene: TRBV7-9; clone size: NA; J gene: TRBJ1-1; D gene: NA; CDR3 protein: CASSPGGGTEAFF; CDR3 DNA: TGTGCCAGCAGCCCCGGTGGGGGGACTGAAGCTTTCTTT
V gene: TRBV9; clone size: NA; J gene: TRBJ2-1; D gene: TRBD1; CDR3 protein: CASSADRSRDEQFF; CDR3 DNA: TGTGCCAGCAGCGCGGACAGGTCTCGGGATGAGCAGTTCTTC
V gene: TRBV10-3; clone size: NA; J gene: TRBJ1-1; D gene: TRBD1; CDR3 protein: CAISSQGPGTEAFF; CDR3 DNA: TGTGCCATCAGTTCACAGGGGCCGGGAACTGAAGCTTTCTTT
V gene: TRBV2; clone size: NA; J gene: TRBJ2-7; D gene: NA; CDR3 protein: CASSRGLLHLEQYF; CDR3 DNA: TGTGCCAGTTCGAGGGGACTCCTGCACCTCGAGCAGTACTTC
V gene: TRBV13; clone size: NA; J gene: TRBJ2-2; D gene: NA; CDR3 protein: CASSLPTATGELFF; CDR3 DNA: TGTGCCAGCAGCTTACCCACAGCTACCGGGGAGCTGTTTTTT
V gene: TRBV2; clone size: NA; J gene: TRBJ1-1; D gene: TRBD1; CDR3 protein: CASSRDSREAFF; CDR3 DNA: TGTGCCAGCAGCCGGGACAGTCGTGAAGCTTTCTTT
V gene: TRBV30; clone size: NA; J gene: TRBJ2-1; D gene: NA; CDR3 protein: CACTRRGRRATHEQFF; CDR3 DNA: TGTGCCTGCACCCGGAGGGGACGGAGGGCCACCCATGAGCAGTTCTTC
V gene: TRBV6-1; clone size: NA; J gene: TRBJ1-1; D gene: TRBD1; CDR3 protein: CASKMGDRMNTEAFF; CDR3 DNA: TGTGCCAGCAAGATGGGGGACAGGATGAACACTGAAGCTTTCTTT
V gene: TRBV7-8; clone size: NA; J gene: TRBJ1-2; D gene: NA; CDR3 protein: CASSLNRVAYGYTF; CDR3 DNA: TGTGCCAGCAGCTTAAACAGGGTGGCCTATGGCTACACCTTC
V gene: TRBV18; clone size: NA; J gene: TRBJ2-1; D gene: NA; CDR3 protein: CASSRAGSNEQFF; CDR3 DNA: TGTGCCAGCTCACGGGCGGGGAGTAATGAGCAGTTCTTC
V gene: TRBV11-2; clone size: NA; J gene: TRBJ1-2; D gene: NA; CDR3 protein: CASSLAGGGGYTF; CDR3 DNA: TGTGCCAGCAGCTTAGCGGGTGGTGGAGGCTACACCTTC
V gene: TRBV2; clone size: once; J gene: TRBJ1-4; D gene: TRBD1; CDR3 protein: CASSGNRGVTEKLFF; CDR3 DNA: TGTGCCAGCAGTGGGAACAGGGGGGTAACTGAAAAACTGTTTTTT
V gene: TRBV6-1; clone size: once; J gene: TRBJ1-1; D gene: NA; CDR3 protein: CASSESREYTEAFF; CDR3 DNA: TGTGCCAGCAGTGAAAGTCGGGAGTACACTGAAGCTTTCTTT
V gene: TRBV19; clone size: NA; J gene: TRBJ1-2; D gene: NA; CDR3 protein: CASSTRQRNYGYTF; CDR3 DNA: TGTGCCAGTAGTACCCGACAGCGTAACTATGGCTACACCTTC
V gene: TRBV30; clone size: NA; J gene: TRBJ2-7; D gene: TRBD2; CDR3 protein: CAWSASGLAGIEQYF; CDR3 DNA: TGTGCCTGGAGCGCGTCAGGACTAGCGGGAATCGAGCAGTACTTC
V gene: TRBV7-9; clone size: NA; J gene: TRBJ1-2; D gene: TRBD1; CDR3 protein: CATTRGQDIYGYTF; CDR3 DNA: TGTGCCACCACAAGGGGACAGGATATCTATGGCTACACCTTC
V gene: TRBV18; clone size: NA; J gene: TRBJ2-1; D gene: NA; CDR3 protein: CASSPPRRDEQFF; CDR3 DNA: TGTGCCAGCTCACCGCCACGGAGAGATGAGCAGTTCTTC
V gene: TRBV7-9; clone size: few; J gene: TRBJ1-2; D gene: NA; CDR3 protein: CASSGVIPYGYTF; CDR3 DNA: TGTGCCAGTTCAGGGGTGATCCCTTACGGCTACACCTTC
V gene: TRBV7-9; clone size: once; J gene: TRBJ1-5; D gene: NA; CDR3 protein: CASSHSGGSNQPQHF; CDR3 DNA: TGTGCCAGCAGCCACTCGGGGGGGAGCAATCAGCCCCAGCATTTT
V gene: TRBV5-1; clone size: NA; J gene: TRBJ2-7; D gene: NA; CDR3 protein: CASSSQGYEQYF; CDR3 DNA: TGCGCCAGCAGCTCACAGGGATACGAGCAGTACTTC
V gene: TRBV27; clone size: NA; J gene: TRBJ2-1; D gene: NA; CDR3 protein: CASSIGQLGNEQFF; CDR3 DNA: TGTGCCAGCAGTATAGGACAGCTGGGGAATGAGCAGTTCTTC
V gene: TRBV29-1; clone size: once; J gene: TRBJ1-1; D gene: TRBD1; CDR3 protein: CSVGDRTGSMNTEAFF; CDR3 DNA: TGCAGCGTAGGGGATCGGACAGGGTCCATGAACACTGAAGCTTTCTTT
V gene: TRBV25-1; clone size: few; J gene: TRBJ2-1; D gene: TRBD2; CDR3 protein: CASSVDSGRDPYNEQFF; CDR3 DNA: TGTGCCAGCAGTGTCGATAGCGGGAGGGATCCCTACAATGAGCAGTTCTTC